This T cell receptor (beta chain) originates from a study of blood T cell repertoires in COVID-19 (dated by TCRdb to the early 2020s). Study-wide context: The collaborator samples originated in the United States, Italy and Spain and spanned the acute and convalescent phases of COVID-19. Where available, HLA class I and class II types were obtained from metadata supplied by the sample provider rather than from assay-based typing. Samples came from the ongoing ImmuneRACE study (first 160 participants) plus 1,254 subjects from 6 global collaborators. The material from the prospective study consisted of cDNA or gDNA derived from T cells, B-cell-depleted T cells, or PBMCs. Sample metadata almost always included a de-identified subject ID, COVID-19 status, age in years and sex. The repertoires were released in a freely available public database intended as a resource for research on the immune response to SARS-CoV-2. Deeply sampled blood TCRbeta repertoires from subjects exposed to, actively infected with, or recovered from COVID-19 were included in the dataset.

Whole blood was collected in K2EDTA tubes by collaborating institutions according to the institutions' own protocols. Collaborator samples were shipped for TCRbeta analysis as frozen whole blood, isolated PBMCs, or DNA extracted from either sample type. A word on this clone: Its antigen is still unknown. There are no base qualities to consult, and no much larger clone falls within one base.

Here is what the overall study found, with its caveats: How much clinical and demographic metadata was included differed by source and by participant, and the metadata was provided uncurated.

V was cut back by 3 bases and J by 6 bases, leaving a gap of 5 bases between them. The CDR3 sequence holds 11 residues, the cysteine and phenylalanine included. CDR3 DNA only is kept here, 33 bases in frame from base 1. From a lookup of the germline V gene, CDR1 and CDR2 are SGHTS and YDEGEE. The immunoSEQ Assay, a bias-controlled multiplex PCR, was used to amplify TCRbeta CDR3 regions from genomic DNA. The authors processed their data as follows. Within the assay, amplification of reference gene primers was used to estimate how many nucleated cells each sample contained. To quantify the absolute abundance of each unique TCRbeta CDR3 rearrangement, sequence reads were collapsed and filtered. For each sample, productive Simpson clonality was calculated as the square root of Simpson's diversity index over productive rearrangements. Here the immuneACCESS table is served through TCRdb, limited to in-frame sequences with V and J called. Missing clones are a known gap in these copies; in checked studies unresolved V genes cover under half, and the rest lacks a known reason. The DNA was the basis for D and trimming; V, J and clone size are from that table. This sample lists 200,000 to 300,000 clones; almost 85% were detected once. The ten largest clones take up less than 4.5% of the sample.

This receptor was taken from a man between 50 and 59 years old with acute or convalescent COVID-19. The material sequenced was peripheral blood. The V gene is TRBV5-8 and the J gene is TRBJ2-3; the D gene is possibly TRBD1, with 5 bases matching. The CDR3 in this case is CASSWGDTQYF. Here is the DNA: TGTGCCAGCAGCTGGGGCGATACGCAGTATTTT.